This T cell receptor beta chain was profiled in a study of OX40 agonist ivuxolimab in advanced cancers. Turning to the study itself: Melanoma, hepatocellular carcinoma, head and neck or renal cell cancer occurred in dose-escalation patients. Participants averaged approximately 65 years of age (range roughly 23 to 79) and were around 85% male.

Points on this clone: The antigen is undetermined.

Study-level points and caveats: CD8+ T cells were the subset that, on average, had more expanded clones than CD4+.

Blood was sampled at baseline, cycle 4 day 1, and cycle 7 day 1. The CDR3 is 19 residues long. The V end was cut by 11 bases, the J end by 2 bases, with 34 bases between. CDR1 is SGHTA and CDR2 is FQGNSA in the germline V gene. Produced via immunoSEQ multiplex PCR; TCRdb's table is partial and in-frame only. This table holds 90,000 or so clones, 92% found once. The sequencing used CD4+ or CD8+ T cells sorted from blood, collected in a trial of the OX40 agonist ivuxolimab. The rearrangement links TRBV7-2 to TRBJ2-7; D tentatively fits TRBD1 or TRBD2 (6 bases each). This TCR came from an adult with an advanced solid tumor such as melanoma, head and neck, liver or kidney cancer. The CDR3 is CAGAMGGGPADFSPYEQYF. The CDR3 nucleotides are TGTGCCGGAGCAATGGGGGGCGGGCCGGCTGATTTTAGTCCCTACGAGCAGTACTTC.